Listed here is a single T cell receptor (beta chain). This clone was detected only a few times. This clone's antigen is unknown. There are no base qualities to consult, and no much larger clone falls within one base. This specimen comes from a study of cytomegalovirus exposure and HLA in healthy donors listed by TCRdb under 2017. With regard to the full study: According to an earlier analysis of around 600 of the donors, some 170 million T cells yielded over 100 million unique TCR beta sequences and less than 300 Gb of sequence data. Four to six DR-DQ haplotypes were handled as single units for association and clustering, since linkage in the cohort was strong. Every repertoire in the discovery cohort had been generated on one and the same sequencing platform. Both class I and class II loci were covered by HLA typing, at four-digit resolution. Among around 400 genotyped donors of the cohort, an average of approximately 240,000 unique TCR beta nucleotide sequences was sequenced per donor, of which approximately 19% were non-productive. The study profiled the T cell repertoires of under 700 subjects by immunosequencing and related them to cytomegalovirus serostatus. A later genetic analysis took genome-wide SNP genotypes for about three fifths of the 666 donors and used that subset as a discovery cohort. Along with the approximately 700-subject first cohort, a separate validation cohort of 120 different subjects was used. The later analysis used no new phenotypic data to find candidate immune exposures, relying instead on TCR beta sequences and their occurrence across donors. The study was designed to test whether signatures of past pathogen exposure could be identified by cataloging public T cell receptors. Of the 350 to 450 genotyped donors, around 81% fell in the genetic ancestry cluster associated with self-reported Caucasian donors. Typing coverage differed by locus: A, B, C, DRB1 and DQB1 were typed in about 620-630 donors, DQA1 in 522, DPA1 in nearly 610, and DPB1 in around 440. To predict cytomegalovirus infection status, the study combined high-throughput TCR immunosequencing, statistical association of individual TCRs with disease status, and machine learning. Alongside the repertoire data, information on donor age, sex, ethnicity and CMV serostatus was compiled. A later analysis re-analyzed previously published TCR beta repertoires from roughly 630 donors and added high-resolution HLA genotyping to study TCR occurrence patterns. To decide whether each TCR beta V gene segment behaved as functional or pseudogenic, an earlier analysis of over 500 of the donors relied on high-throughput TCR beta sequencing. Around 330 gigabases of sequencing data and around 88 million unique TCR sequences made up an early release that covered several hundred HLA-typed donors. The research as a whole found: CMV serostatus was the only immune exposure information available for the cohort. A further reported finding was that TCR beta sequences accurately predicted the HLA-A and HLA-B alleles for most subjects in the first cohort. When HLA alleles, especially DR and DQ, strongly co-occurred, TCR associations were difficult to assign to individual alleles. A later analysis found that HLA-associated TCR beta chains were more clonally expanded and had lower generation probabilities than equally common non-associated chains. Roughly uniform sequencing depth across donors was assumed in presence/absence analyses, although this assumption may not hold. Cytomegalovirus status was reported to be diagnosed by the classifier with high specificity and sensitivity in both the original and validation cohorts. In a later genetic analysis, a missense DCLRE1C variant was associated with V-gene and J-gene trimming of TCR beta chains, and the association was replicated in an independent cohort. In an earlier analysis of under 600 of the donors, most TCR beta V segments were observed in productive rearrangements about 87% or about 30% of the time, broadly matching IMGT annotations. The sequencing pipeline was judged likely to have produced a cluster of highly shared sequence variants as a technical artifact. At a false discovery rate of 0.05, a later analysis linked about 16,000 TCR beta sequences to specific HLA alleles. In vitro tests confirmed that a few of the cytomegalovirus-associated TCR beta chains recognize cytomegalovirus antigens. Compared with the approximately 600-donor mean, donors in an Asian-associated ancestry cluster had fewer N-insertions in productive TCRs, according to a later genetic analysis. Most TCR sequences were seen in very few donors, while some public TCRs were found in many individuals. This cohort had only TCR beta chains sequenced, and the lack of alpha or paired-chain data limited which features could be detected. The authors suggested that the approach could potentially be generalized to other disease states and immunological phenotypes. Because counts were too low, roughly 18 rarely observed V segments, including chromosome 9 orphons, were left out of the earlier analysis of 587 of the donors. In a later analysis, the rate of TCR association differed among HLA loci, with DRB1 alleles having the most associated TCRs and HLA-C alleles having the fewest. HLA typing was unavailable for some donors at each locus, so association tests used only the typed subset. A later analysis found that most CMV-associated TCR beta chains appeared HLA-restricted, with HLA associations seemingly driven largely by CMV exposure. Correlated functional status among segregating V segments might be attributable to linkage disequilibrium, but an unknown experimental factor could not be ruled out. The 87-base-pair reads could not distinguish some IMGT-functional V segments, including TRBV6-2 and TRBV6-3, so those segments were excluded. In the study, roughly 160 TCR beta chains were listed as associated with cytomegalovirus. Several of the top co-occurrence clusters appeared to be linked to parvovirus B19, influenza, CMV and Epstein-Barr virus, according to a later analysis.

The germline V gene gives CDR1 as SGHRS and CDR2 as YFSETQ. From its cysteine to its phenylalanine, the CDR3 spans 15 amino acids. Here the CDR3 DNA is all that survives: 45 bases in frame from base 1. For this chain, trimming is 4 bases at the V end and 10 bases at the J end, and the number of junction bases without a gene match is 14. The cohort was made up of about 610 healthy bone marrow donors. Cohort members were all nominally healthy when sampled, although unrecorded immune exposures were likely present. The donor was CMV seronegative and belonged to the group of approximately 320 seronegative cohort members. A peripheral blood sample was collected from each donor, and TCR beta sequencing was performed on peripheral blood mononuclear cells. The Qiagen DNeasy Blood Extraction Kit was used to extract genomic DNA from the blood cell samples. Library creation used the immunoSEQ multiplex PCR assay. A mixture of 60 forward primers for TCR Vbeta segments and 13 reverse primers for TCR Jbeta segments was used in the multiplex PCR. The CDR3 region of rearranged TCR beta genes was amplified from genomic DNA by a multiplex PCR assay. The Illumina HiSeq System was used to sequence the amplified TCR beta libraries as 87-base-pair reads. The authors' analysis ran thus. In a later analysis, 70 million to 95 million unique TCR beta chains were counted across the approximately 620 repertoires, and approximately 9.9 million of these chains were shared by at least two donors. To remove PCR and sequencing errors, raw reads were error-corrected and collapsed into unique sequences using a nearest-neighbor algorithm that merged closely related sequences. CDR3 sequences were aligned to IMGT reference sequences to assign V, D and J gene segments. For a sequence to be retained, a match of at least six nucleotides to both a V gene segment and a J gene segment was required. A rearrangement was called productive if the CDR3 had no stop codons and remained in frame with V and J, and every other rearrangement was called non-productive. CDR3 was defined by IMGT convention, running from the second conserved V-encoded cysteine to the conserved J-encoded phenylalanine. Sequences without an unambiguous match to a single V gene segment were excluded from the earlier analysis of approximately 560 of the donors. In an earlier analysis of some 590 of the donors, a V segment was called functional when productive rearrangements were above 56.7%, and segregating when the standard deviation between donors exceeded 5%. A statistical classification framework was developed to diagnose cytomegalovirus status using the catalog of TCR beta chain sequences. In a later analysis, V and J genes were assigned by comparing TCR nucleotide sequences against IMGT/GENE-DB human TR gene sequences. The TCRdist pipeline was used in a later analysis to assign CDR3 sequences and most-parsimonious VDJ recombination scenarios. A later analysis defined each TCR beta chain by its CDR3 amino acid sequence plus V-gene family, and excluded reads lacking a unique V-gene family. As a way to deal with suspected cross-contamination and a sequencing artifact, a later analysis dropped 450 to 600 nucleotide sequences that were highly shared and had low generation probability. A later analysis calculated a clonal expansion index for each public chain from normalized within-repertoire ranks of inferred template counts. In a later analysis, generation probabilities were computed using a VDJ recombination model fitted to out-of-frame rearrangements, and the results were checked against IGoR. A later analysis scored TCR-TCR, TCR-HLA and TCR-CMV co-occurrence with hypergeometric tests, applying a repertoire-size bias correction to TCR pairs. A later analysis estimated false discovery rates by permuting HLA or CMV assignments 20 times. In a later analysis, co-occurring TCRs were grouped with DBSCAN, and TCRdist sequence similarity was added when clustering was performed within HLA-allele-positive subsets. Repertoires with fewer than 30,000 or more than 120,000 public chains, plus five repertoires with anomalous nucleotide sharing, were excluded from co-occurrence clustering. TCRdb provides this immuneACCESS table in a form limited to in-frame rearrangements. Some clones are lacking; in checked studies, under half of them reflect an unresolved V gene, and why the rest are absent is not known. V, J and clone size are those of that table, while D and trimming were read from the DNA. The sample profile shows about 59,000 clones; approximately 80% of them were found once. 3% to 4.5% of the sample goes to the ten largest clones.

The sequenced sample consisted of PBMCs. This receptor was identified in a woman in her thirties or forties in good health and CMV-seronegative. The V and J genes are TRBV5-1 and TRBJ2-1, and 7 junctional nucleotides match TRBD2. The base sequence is TGCGCCAGCAGCGCCCAGGGAGGGACGTGGGAGGAGCAGTTCTTC. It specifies CASSAQGGTWEEQFF.